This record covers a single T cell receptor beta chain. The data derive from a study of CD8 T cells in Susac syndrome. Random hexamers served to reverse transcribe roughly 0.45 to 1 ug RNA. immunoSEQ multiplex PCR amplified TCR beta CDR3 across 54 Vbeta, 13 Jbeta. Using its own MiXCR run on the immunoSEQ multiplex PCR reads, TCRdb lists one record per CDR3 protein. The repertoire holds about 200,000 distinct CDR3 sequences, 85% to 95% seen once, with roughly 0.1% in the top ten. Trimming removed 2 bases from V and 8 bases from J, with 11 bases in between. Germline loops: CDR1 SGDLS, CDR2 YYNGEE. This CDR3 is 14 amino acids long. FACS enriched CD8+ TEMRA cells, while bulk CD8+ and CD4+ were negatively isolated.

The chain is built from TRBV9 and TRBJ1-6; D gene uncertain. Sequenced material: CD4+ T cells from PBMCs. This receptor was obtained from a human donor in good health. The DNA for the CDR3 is TGTGCCAGCAGCGTTGGGCAGAGGGATTCACCCCTCCACTTT. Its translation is CASSVGQRDSPLHF. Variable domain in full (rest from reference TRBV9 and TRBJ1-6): DSGVTQTPKHLITATGQRVTLRCSPRSGDLSVYWYQQSLDQGLQFLIQYYNGEERAKGNILERFSAQQFPDLHSELNLSSLELGDSALYFCASSVGQRDSPLHFGNGTRLTVT.